These 9 T cell receptor beta chains were all obtained from the same sample, sequenced in a study of cytomegalovirus exposure and HLA in healthy donors. Researchers ran the PCR with 60 Vbeta and 13 Jbeta primers. This table comes from immunoSEQ multiplex PCR, and its TCRdb copy is limited to in-frame clones, with some not included. The repertoire has approximately 100,000 clones, roughly 70% of them found once; the top ten carry about a tenth. The source material was PBMCs. These receptors were collected from a man in his forties in good health and CMV-seropositive.

This clone was seen a few times. This sequence joins TRBV6-1 and TRBJ2-3, with no clear D. CDR3 length equals 13 residues. Germline CDR1 is MNHNS and CDR2 is SASEGT. Between the trimmed V and J ends, which lost 3 bases and 4 bases, there was a span of 8 bases. The CDR3 bases are TGTGCCAGCAGTGATAGGAGAGCAGATACGCAGTATTTT. It yields the protein CASSDRRADTQYF.

The chain uses TRBV30 and TRBJ2-7; 7 positions agree with TRBD1. Trimming cost V 5 bases and J 3 bases; bases outside gene matches: 4. Germline values: CDR1 GTSNPN, CDR2 SVGIG (reference sequence). The CDR3 is 12 amino acids. As DNA, the CDR3 is TGTGCCTGGGGGCAGGGGGTCTACGAGCAGTACTTC. It specifies CAWGQGVYEQYF.

The chain links TRBV29-1 to TRBJ1-2; D perhaps matches TRBD1 (5 bases). CDR1 and CDR2 from the germline V gene are SQVTM and ANQGSEA. With 0 bases removed from V and 2 bases from J, the gap between germline ends came to 10 bases. This CDR3 has 14 amino acids. The CDR3 coding sequence is TGCAGCGTTGAAGAAGGTTACAGGAACTATGGCTACACCTTC. Protein: CSVEEGYRNYGYTF.

The chain couples TRBV5-4 to TRBJ2-7; D uncertain. The germline V gene has CDR1 SGHNT and CDR2 YYREEE (reference sequence). The CDR3 has 14 residues. V gave up 0 bases and J gave up 5 bases, with 12 bases separating them. The CDR3 DNA follows: TGTGCCAGCAGCTTGGTGCAGGCGCCCAACGAGCAGTACTTC. Protein sequence: CASSLVQAPNEQYF.

The rearrangement links TRBV4-3 to TRBJ2-3, with TRBD2 matching over 8 bases. The germline V gene encodes CDR1 LGHNA and CDR2 YSLEER. CDR3 size: 16 residues. The junction had 7 bases not matched to a gene; V was cut back by 1 base and J by 4 bases. CDR3 nucleotides: TGCGCCAGCAGCCAAGTGAGCCTAGCGGGCGCAGATACGCAGTATTTT. Protein sequence: CASSQVSLAGADTQYF.

The rearrangement uses TRBV11-2 and TRBJ2-7; D is unclear. Germline CDR1 SGHAT, CDR2 FQNNGV. The V gene lost 2 bases and the J gene lost 5 bases, with 10 bases spanning the gap. The CDR3 spans 13 residues. CDR3 bases: TGTGCCAGCAGCTTAAGCCAACTCAACGAGCAGTACTTC. Translating gives CASSLSQLNEQYF. Using reference TRBV11-2 and TRBJ2-7 for the parts outside the CDR3, the full variable domain is EAGVAQSPRYKIIEKRQSVAFWCNPISGHATLYWYQQILGQGPKLLIQFQNNGVVDDSQLPKDRFSAERLKGVDSTLKIQPAKLEDSAVYLCASSLSQLNEQYFGPGTRLTVT.

The gene calls are TRBV5-1 and TRBJ1-2, with D perhaps TRBD1 (6 bases). CDR1 and CDR2 (germline): SGHRS, YFSETQ. This CDR3 spans 15 amino acids. Between the trimmed V and J ends, which lost 0 bases and 6 bases, there was a span of 15 bases. The CDR3 DNA follows: TGCGCCAGCAGCTTGGAATCGGCAGGGGCCGATGGCTACACCTTC. As protein: CASSLESAGADGYTF.

This clone was found a few times. This sequence joins TRBV11-2 and TRBJ1-1; no reliable D call. With 5 bases removed from V and 5 bases from J, the gap between germline ends came to 6 bases. The CDR3 loop spans 11 amino acids. Per the germline V gene, CDR1 is SGHAT and CDR2 is FQNNGV. The CDR3 sequence: CASSLLTEAFF. DNA of the CDR3: TGTGCCAGCAGCCTATTAACTGAAGCTTTCTTT.

The chain links TRBV4-1 to TRBJ2-1, with TRBD2 matching over 9 bases. Germline loops: CDR1 MGHRA, CDR2 YSYEKL. Losses at the gene ends were 6 bases for V and 7 bases for J; bases not matched to a gene: 13. CDR3 length: 16 residues. The CDR3 region has the DNA TGCGCCAGCAGTCAAAGTGTGCGGGAGGGGAATAATGAGCAGTTCTTC. Encoded protein: CASSQSVREGNNEQFF.